These 15 T cell receptor beta chains were sequenced from one sample in a study of shared clonotypes between healthy human individuals. Terminally differentiated effector memory CD45RA+ cells were left out of the naive CD8 fraction, which was CD45RO-negative and positively selected for CCR7. Repertoires were generated with immunoSEQ multiplex PCR, while TCRdb's copy carries only in-frame clones and drops some. The data hold a few million clones, with approximately 92% observed a single time. The sequenced sample was naive CD8+ T cells from PBMCs. The receptors were sampled from a man aged 18 to 29 in good health. Some clones in this sample may be carry-over from other donors' samples.

The chain combines TRBV5-4 with TRBJ2-3, with D perhaps TRBD2 (5 bases). This CDR3 has 14 amino acids. Germline CDR1 is SGHNT and CDR2 is YYREEE (reference sequence). The germline V and J ends were trimmed by 0 bases and 5 bases, with 10 bases remaining between them. DNA of the CDR3: TGTGCCAGCAGCTTGGGACTGGCGGGAGATACGCAGTATTTT. Residues: CASSLGLAGDTQYF.

The rearrangement uses TRBV5-8 and TRBJ2-7; TRBD1 agrees at 8 bases. The length of the CDR3 is 16 residues. Trimming at V came to 6 bases and at J to 3 bases, leaving 14 bases not matched to a gene. From germline, CDR1 is SGHTS and CDR2 YDEGEE. The CDR3 bases are TGTGCCAGCAACCTATTCGGGCAGGGGGCTTACTACGAGCAGTACTTC. It codes for CASNLFGQGAYYEQYF.

This chain uses TRBV28 with TRBJ2-7, with 12 bases identical to TRBD2. The ends lost 11 bases at V and 5 bases at J; junction bases unmatched: 7. This CDR3 has 13 amino acids. The germline V gene has CDR1 MDHEN and CDR2 SYDVKM. The CDR3 protein is CAATSGRKHEQYF. Written as DNA, the CDR3 is TGTGCCGCCACTAGCGGGAGGAAACACGAGCAGTACTTC. Full variable domain (missing parts from reference TRBV28 and TRBJ2-7): DVKVTQSSRYLVKRTGEKVFLECVQDMDHENMFWYRQDPGLGLRLIYFSYDVKMKEKGDIPEGYSVSREKKERFSLILESASTNQTSMYLCAATSGRKHEQYFGPGTRLTVT.

The chain joins TRBV28 to TRBJ2-1; 8 positions agree with TRBD1. Germline-derived CDR1 and CDR2 are MDHEN and SYDVKM. The ends lost 6 bases at V and 9 bases at J; junction bases unmatched: 10. The CDR3 runs 14 residues. As DNA, the CDR3 is TGTGCCAGCAGACGCCCCACAGGGGGTCCTGAGCAGTTCTTC. Its protein product is CASRRPTGGPEQFF. Variable domain in full (rest from reference TRBV28 and TRBJ2-1): DVKVTQSSRYLVKRTGEKVFLECVQDMDHENMFWYRQDPGLGLRLIYFSYDVKMKEKGDIPEGYSVSREKKERFSLILESASTNQTSMYLCASRRPTGGPEQFFGPGTRLTVL.

The chain recombines TRBV5-4 with TRBJ2-1; no clear D. The CDR3 sequence is 13 residues long. V dropped 3 bases and J dropped 0 bases, with 4 bases sitting between them. Per germline, CDR1 SGHNT and CDR2 YYREEE (reference sequence). The CDR3 is CASSSPSYNEQFF. As DNA, the CDR3 is TGTGCCAGCAGCTCTCCCTCCTACAATGAGCAGTTCTTC.

The chain combines TRBV6-5 with TRBJ1-2; 9 bases align to TRBD1. The germline V gene encodes CDR1 MNHEY and CDR2 SVGAGI. The CDR3 has 15 residues. V was pared by 6 bases and J by 2 bases, with 7 bases of the junction left unmatched. CDR3 nucleotides: TGTGCCAGCAGAACCGGGACAGGGCAAAACTATGGCTACACCTTC. This codes for CASRTGTGQNYGYTF.

V and J are TRBV10-3 and TRBJ1-2; D gene unclear. The CDR3 totals 16 residues. Trimming cost V 5 bases and J 2 bases, with 18 bases left between them. Germline V gene lookup returns CDR1 ENHRY and CDR2 SYGVKD. Written as DNA, the CDR3 is TGTGCCATCAGTAATCAGGACCCCCCGGACAACTATGGCTACACCTTC. Amino acids: CAISNQDPPDNYGYTF.

This rearrangement joins TRBV7-2 to TRBJ2-7; D is unresolved. V was cut by 1 base and J by 5 bases, with 6 bases left in between. The CDR3 consists of 12 residues. CDR1 is SGHTA, CDR2 FQGNSA, per germline. The CDR3 DNA reads TGTGCCAGCAGCTTAGGCGAGAACGAGCAGTACTTC. Residues: CASSLGENEQYF.

The chain joins TRBV16 to TRBJ1-2, with a weak D call TRBD1 (5 bases). Germline values: CDR1 KGHSY, CDR2 FQNENV. The CDR3 has 14 amino acids. Trimming removed 0 bases at V and 1 base at J, with 6 bases between. The DNA of the CDR3 is TGTGCCAGCAGCCAATCCAGGGTTAACTATGGCTACACCTTC. Translated: CASSQSRVNYGYTF.

As DNA, the CDR3 is TGTGCCAGCAGTTTATCGTCGACAGGGGGCCAACAGCCCCAGCATTTT. It yields the protein CASSLSSTGGQQPQHF. The chain employs TRBV27 and TRBJ1-5, with TRBD1 matching over 10 bases. V trimming: 0 bases; J trimming: 7 bases; junction bases outside the gene matches: 6. The V gene's germline CDR1 is MNHEY and CDR2 SMNVEV (reference sequence). The CDR3 is 16 amino acids.

This chain uses TRBV5-1 with TRBJ1-2; 9 nucleotides match TRBD1. J gave up 5 bases and V 3 bases, and 5 bases lay outside the gene matches. The CDR3 is made up of 14 amino acids. The germline CDR1 and CDR2 sequences are SGHRS and YFSETQ. The CDR3 bases are TGCGCCAGCAGCTCTGGGACAGGGCATTATGGCTACACCTTC. Amino acids: CASSSGTGHYGYTF.

The rearrangement uses TRBV5-1 and TRBJ2-2; TRBD2 aligns across 10 bases. CDR1 SGHRS and CDR2 YFSETQ come from the germline V gene. V shed 1 base, J shed 5 bases, and the junction held 5 bases outside the gene matches. This CDR3 is built from 16 residues. This CDR3 reads CASSLSSGRRTGELFF. CDR3 DNA sequence: TGCGCCAGCAGCTTGTCTAGCGGGAGACGGACCGGGGAGCTGTTTTTT.

The gene calls are TRBV6-1 and TRBJ1-3; unclear D gene. The germline V gene encodes CDR1 MNHNS and CDR2 SASEGT. The CDR3 length is 10 residues. Trimming took 6 bases from V and 7 from J, leaving 4 bases between them. CDR3 in DNA: TGTGCCAGCAGGTGGAACACCATATATTTT. As protein: CASRWNTIYF.

The rearrangement uses TRBV5-1 and TRBJ1-1, with D tentatively TRBD1 (6 bases). CDR1 and CDR2 (germline): SGHRS, YFSETQ. CDR3 length: 14 amino acids. Deletions cut 5 bases from V and 2 bases from J, with 13 bases between. CDR3 nucleotides: TGCGCCAGCAGTGGCAGGGGATTTAACACTGAAGCTTTCTTT. Protein product: CASSGRGFNTEAFF. Using reference TRBV5-1 and TRBJ1-1 for the parts outside the CDR3, the full variable domain is KAGVTQTPRYLIKTRGQQVTLSCSPISGHRSVSWYQQTPGQGLQFLFEYFSETQRNKGNFPGRFSGRQFSNSRSEMNVSTLELGDSALYLCASSGRGFNTEAFFGQGTRLTVV.

The chain uses TRBV4-3 and TRBJ1-4; TRBD1 matches 7 bases. Germline CDR1 reads LGHNA; CDR2 reads YSLEER. V was clipped by 3 bases and J by 4 bases; unmatched bases: 5. This CDR3 region has 15 residues. The CDR3 DNA reads as TGCGCCAGCAGCCACCAGGACAGGTTTAATGAAAAACTGTTTTTT. It translates to CASSHQDRFNEKLFF.